This T cell receptor (beta chain) originates from a study of cytomegalovirus exposure and HLA in healthy donors. The V gene's germline CDR1 is GTSNPN and CDR2 SVGIG (reference sequence). Germline trimming cut 4 bases from V and 7 bases from J; bases unmatched to any gene: 12. This CDR3 is built from 17 residues. Use of 60 Vbeta and 13 Jbeta primers characterized the PCR. Assay: immunoSEQ multiplex PCR; the TCRdb copy retains only in-frame clones and omits some. This table lists 50,000 or so clones. The rearrangement joins TRBV30 to TRBJ2-1, with 14 positions matching TRBD2. This clonotype was sampled from a woman between 35 and 50 years old in good health and CMV-seronegative. Input material: PBMCs. This CDR3 is CAWTAVVTSGGENEQFF. The CDR3 nucleotides read TGTGCCTGGACGGCGGTTGTGACTAGCGGGGGGGAAAATGAGCAGTTCTTC.